This T cell receptor beta chain was obtained from a study of T-cell reconstitution after alpha-beta-depleted transplantation in children. Unique molecular identifiers were used to barcode this TCRbeta library. TCRdb ran MiXCR on the PCR reads and lists one entry per CDR3 protein. The table records about 240,000 distinct CDR3 sequences, around 11% of them present only once. This CDR3 region has 14 residues. Germline values: CDR1 ENHRY, CDR2 SYGVKD. V lost 8 bases to trimming and J lost 2 bases; unmatched junction nucleotides: 2. The sequences come from PBMCs from the stem cell graft donor, collected from the stem cell graft. The clonotype was recovered from a human donor who donated a stem cell graft to a child with acute lymphoblastic leukemia. This chain connects TRBV10-3 to TRBJ2-7, with 14 bases matching TRBD2. CDR3 in DNA: TGTGCCATCGGACTAGCGGGGGGACCCTACGAGCAGTACTTC. This sequence encodes CAIGLAGGPYEQYF.